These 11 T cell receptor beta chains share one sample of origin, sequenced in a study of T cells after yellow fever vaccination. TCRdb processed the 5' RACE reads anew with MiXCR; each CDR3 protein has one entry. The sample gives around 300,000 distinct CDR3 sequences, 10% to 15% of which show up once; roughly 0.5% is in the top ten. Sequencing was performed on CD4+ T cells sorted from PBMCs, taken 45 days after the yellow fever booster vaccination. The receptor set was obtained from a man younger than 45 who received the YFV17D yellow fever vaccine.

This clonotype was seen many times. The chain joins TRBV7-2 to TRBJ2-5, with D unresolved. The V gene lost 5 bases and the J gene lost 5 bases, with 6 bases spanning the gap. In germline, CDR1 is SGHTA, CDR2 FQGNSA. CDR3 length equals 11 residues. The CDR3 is CASSPRETQYF. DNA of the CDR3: TGTGCCAGCAGCCCGCGGGAGACCCAGTACTTC.

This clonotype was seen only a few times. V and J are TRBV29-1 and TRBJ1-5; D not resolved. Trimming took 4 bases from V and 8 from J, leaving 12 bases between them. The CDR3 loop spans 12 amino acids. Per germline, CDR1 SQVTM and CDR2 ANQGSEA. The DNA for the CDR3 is TGCAGCGTTGTTGAAGGAGGCGAGCCCCAGCATTTT. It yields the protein CSVVEGGEPQHF.

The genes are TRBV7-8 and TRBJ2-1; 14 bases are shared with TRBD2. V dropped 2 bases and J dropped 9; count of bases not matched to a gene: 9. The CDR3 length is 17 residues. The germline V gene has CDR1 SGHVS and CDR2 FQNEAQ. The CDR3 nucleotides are TGTGCCAGCAGCTTAAAGGGACTAGCGGGAGTTTGGGGTGAGCAGTTCTTC. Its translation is CASSLKGLAGVWGEQFF.

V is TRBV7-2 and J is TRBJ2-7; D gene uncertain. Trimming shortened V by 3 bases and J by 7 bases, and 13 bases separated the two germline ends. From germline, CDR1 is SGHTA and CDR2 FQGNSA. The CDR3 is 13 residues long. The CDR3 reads CASSLSALGEQYF. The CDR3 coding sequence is TGTGCCAGCAGCTTGTCGGCGTTGGGTGAGCAGTACTTC.

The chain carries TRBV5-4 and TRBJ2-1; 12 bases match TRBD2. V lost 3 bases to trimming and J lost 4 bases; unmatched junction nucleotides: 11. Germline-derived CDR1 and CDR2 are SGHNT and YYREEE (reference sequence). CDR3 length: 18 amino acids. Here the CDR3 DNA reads TGTGCCAGCAGCTCCGGACTAGCGGGAAAAATCGTATACAATGAGCAGTTCTTC. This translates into CASSSGLAGKIVYNEQFF.

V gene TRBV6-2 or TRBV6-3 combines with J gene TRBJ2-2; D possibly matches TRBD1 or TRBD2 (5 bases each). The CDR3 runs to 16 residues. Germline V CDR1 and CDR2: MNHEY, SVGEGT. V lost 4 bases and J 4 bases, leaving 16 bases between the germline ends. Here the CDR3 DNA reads TGTGCCAGCAGTTTTGTGCCCCGGGACGGCACCGGGGAGCTGTTTTTT. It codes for CASSFVPRDGTGELFF.

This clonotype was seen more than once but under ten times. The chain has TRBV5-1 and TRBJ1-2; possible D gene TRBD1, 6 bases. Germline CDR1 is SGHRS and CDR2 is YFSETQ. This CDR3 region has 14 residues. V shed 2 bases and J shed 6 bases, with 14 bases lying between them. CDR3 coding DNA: TGCGCCAGCAGCTTCAGGGGAGACAAAAATGGCTACACCTTC. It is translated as CASSFRGDKNGYTF.

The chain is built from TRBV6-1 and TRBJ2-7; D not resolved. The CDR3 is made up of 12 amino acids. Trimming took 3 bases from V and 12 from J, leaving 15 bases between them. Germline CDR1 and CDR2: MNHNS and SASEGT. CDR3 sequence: CASSDQGFLLYF. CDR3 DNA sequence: TGTGCCAGCAGTGATCAAGGTTTTTTGCTGTACTTC.

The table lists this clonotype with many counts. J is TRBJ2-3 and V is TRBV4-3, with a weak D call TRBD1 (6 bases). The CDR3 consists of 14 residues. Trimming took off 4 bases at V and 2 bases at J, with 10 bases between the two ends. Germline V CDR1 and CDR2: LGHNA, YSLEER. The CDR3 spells CASSPRTATDTQYF. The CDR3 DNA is TGCGCCAGCAGCCCGCGGACAGCCACAGATACGCAGTATTTT.

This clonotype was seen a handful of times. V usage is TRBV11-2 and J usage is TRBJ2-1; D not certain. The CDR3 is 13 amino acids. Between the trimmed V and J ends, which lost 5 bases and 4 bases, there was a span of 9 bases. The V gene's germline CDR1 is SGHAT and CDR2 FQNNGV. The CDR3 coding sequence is TGTGCCAGCAGCCCCGGAAAGTACAATGAGCAGTTCTTC. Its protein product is CASSPGKYNEQFF.

The chain's CDR3 is CSAREPKGGARGVQYF. In DNA form, the CDR3 reads TGCAGTGCTAGAGAGCCAAAAGGGGGAGCCCGGGGCGTCCAGTACTTC. The chain couples TRBV20-1 to TRBJ2-5; weak D call: TRBD1 (6 bases). Germline V gives CDR1 DFQATT, CDR2 SNEGSKA (reference sequence). The V and J ends lost 0 bases and 10 bases respectively, with 24 bases between them. The length of the CDR3 is 16 residues.